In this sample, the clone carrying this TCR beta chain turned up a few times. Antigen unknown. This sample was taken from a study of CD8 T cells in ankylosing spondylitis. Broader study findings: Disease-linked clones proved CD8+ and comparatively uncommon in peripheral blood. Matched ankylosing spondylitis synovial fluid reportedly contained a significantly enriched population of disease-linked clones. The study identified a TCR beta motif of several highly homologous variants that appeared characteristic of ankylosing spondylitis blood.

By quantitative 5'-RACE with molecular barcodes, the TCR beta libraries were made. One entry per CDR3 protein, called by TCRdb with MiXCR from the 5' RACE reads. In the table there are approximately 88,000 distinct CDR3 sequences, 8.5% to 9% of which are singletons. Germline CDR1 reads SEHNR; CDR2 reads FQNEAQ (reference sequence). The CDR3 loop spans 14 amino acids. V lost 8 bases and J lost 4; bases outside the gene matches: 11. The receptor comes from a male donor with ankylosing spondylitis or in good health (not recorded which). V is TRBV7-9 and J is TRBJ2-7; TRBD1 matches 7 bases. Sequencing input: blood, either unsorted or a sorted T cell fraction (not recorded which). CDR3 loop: CASSREGGGYEQYF. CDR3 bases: TGTGCCAGCTCTCGGGAAGGGGGCGGGTACGAGCAGTACTTC.